This T cell receptor beta chain appears in the sequencing data of a study of glioma-infiltrating T cells after dendritic cell vaccination. Regarding time point: after dendritic cell vaccination, including at tumor progression/relapse. Clones were read by immunoSEQ multiplex PCR, and TCRdb kept only the in-frame ones, dropping some. The profile covers about 87,000 clones, with around 83% appearing a single time and around 6.5% taken by the ten largest. The CDR3 has 14 amino acids. Germline CDR1 is MNHNS and CDR2 is SASEGT. The receptor was derived from a human donor with glioblastoma. The V and J genes are TRBV6-1 and TRBJ2-5; a weak D match, TRBD1 (6 bases). The J call may be faulty, since TRBJ2-7 better matches the DNA end. The sequences come from blood, collected after dendritic cell vaccination. CDR3 loop: CASRGLTGTYEQYF. DNA of the CDR3: TGTGCCAGCAGGGGGCTGACAGGCACCTACGAGCAGTACTTC.